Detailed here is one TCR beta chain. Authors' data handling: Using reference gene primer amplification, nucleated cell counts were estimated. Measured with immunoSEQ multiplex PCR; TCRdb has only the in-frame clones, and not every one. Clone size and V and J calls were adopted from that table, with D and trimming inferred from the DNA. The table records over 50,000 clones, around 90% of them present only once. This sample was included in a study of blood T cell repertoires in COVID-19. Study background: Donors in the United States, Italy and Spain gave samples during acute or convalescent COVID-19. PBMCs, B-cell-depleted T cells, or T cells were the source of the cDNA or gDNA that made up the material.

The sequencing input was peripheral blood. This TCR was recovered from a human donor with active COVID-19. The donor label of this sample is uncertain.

The CDR3 spells CASSEAQHTSYEQYV. CDR3 DNA: TGTGCCAGCAGTGAAGCACAGCACACCTCCTACGAGCAGTACGTC. The V call is TRBV6-1, the J call TRBJ2-7; D gene ambiguous. The ends were cut back, 0 bases at V and 0 bases at J, with 9 bases in the middle. Germline CDR1 is MNHNS and CDR2 is SASEGT. This CDR3 is built from 15 residues.